This T cell receptor beta chain was observed in a study of blood T cells in healthy people across ages. The length of the CDR3 is 12 residues. The V and J ends lost 4 bases and 8 bases respectively, with 10 bases between them. The germline CDR1 and CDR2 sequences are SGHRS and YFSETQ. Next came a second PCR, run for about 6 to 12 cycles, which used a sample-barcoded 5' primer along with a J-beta primer mix. TCRdb reprocessed the 5' RACE reads via MiXCR and lists one record per CDR3 protein. The sample records hundreds of thousands of distinct CDR3 sequences, 24% being singletons. The sample also formed part of further work on T cells of mothers and their children.

Sequenced input: blood. The sequence was collected from a boy aged 5-17 years in good health. V gene TRBV5-1 combines with J gene TRBJ2-4, with D possibly matching TRBD1 (5 bases). The CDR3 DNA follows: TGCGCCAGCAGCCCAGGGCTGGACATTCAGTACTTC. This encodes CASSPGLDIQYF.